There are a few counts of the clone carrying this TCR beta chain. Each CDR3 protein gets one entry after TCRdb re-called the 5' RACE reads with MiXCR. The repertoire holds 450,000 or so distinct CDR3 sequences, with roughly an eighth as singletons. These data are taken from a study of identical twins. The same sample was also used in a study of yellow fever vaccine responses in identical twins.

Sequencing was carried out using CD4+ T cells sorted from blood. This TCR was sampled from a woman between 18 and 29 years old in good health.

In DNA, the CDR3 is TGTGCCAGCAGTCCCGGACAGGTCGTCAAAAACATTCAGTACTTC. Translation: CASSPGQVVKNIQYF. The genes are TRBV28 and TRBJ2-4; 7 bases fit TRBD1. The CDR3 has 15 residues. Germline V gene lookup returns CDR1 MDHEN and CDR2 SYDVKM. The V and J ends lost 5 bases and 3 bases, in that order; junction bases with no gene match: 7.